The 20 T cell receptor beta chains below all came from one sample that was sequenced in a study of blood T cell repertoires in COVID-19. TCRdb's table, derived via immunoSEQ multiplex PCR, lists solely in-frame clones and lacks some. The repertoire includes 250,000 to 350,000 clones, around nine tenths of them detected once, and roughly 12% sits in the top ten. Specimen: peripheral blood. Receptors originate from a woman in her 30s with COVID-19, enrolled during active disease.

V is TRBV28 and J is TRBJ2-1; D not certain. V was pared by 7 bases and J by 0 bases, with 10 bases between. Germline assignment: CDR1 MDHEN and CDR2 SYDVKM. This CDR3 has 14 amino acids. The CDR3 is CASMFDSSYNEQFF. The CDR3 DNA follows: TGTGCCAGCATGTTTGATAGCTCCTACAATGAGCAGTTCTTC.

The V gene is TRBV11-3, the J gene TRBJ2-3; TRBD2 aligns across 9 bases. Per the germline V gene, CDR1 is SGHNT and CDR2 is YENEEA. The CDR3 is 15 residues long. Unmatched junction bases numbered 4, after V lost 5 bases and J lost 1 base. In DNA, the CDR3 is TGTGCCAGCAGCCAAAGACTAGCGGGCACAGATACGCAGTATTTT. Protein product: CASSQRLAGTDTQYF.

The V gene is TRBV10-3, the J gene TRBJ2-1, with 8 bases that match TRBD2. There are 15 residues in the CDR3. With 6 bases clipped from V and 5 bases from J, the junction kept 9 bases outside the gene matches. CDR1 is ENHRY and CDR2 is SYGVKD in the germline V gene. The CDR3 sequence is CAIRIGLAAHNEQFF. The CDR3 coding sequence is TGTGCCATCAGAATTGGACTAGCAGCCCACAATGAGCAGTTCTTC.

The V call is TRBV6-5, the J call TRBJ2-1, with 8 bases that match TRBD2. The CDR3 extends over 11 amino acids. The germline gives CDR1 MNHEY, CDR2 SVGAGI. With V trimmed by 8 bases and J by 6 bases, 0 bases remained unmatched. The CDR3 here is CASLAGNEQFF. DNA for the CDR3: TGTGCCAGCCTAGCGGGCAATGAGCAGTTCTTC.

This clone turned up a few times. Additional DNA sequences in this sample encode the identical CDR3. In nucleotides, the CDR3 is TGTGCCAGCAGCGTAGGACAGGGTAGCAATCAGCCCCAGCATTTT. It codes for CASSVGQGSNQPQHF. V and J are TRBV9 and TRBJ1-5; the match to TRBD1 covers 7 bases. V was pared by 0 bases and J by 0 bases, with 0 bases of the junction left unmatched. Germline V gene lookup returns CDR1 SGDLS and CDR2 YYNGEE. The CDR3 runs 15 residues.

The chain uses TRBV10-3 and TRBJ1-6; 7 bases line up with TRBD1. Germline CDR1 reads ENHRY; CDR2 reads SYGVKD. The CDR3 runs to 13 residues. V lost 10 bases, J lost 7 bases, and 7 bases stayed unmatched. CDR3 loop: CATRLGGNSPLHF. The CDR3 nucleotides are TGTGCCACCCGGTTAGGGGGCAATTCACCCCTCCACTTT.

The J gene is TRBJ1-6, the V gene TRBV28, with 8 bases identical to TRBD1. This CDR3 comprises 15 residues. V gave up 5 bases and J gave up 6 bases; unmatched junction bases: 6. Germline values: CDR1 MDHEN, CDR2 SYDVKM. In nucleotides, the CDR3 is TGTGCCAGCAGTATCCCGGACAGGGTTAATTCACCCCTCCACTTT. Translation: CASSIPDRVNSPLHF.

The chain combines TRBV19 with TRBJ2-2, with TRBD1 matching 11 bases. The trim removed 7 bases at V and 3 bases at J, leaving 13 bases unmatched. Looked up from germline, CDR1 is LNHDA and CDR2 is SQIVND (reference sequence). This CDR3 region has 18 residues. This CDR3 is CASKTEKGQGVDTGELFF. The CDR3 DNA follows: TGTGCCAGTAAGACCGAAAAGGGACAGGGGGTTGACACCGGGGAGCTGTTTTTT. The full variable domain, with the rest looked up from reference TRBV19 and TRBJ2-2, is DGGITQSPKYLFRKEGQNVTLSCEQNLNHDAMYWYRQDPGQGLRLIYYSQIVNDFQKGDIAEGYSVSREKKESFPLTVTSAQKNPTAFYLCASKTEKGQGVDTGELFFGEGSRLTVL.

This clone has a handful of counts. CDR3 DNA: TGTGCCACCAGCACCAGGACAGGCAATCAGCCCCAGCATTTT. Translated: CATSTRTGNQPQHF. The chain is built from TRBV15 and TRBJ1-5, with a weak D call TRBD1 (6 bases). Germline V CDR1 and CDR2: LNHNV, YYDKDF (reference sequence). This CDR3 is built from 14 residues. Trimming took off 4 bases at V and 2 bases at J, with 9 bases between the two ends.

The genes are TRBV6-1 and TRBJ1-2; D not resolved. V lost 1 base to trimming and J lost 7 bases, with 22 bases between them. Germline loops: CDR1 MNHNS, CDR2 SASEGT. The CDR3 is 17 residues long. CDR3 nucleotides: TGTGCCAGCAGTGAAGGTGTGGGAGGAGCCCTGTCGGCTGGCTACACCTTC. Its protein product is CASSEGVGGALSAGYTF.

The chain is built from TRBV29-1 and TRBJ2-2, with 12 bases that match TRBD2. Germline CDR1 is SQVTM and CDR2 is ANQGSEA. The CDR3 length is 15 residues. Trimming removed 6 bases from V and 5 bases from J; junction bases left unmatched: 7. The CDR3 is CSVSLAGGGTGELFF. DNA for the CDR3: TGCAGCGTCAGCCTAGCGGGAGGGGGAACCGGGGAGCTGTTTTTT.

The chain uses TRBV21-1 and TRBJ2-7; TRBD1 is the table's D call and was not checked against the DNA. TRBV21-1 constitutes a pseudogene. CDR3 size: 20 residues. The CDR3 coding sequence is TGTGCCAGCAGCCAACTATACGCCGGGACAGGGTCTTCTAGCTCCTACGAGCAGTACTTC. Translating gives CASSQLYAGTGSSSSYEQYF.

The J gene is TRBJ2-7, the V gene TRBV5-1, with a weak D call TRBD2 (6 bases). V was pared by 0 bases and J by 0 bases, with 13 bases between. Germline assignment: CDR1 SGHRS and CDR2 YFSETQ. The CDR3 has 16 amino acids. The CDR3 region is CASSLVSGTRSYEQYF. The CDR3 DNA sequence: TGCGCCAGCAGCTTGGTGTCCGGGACTCGCTCCTACGAGCAGTACTTC. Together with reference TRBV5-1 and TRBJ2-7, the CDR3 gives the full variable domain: KAGVTQTPRYLIKTRGQQVTLSCSPISGHRSVSWYQQTPGQGLQFLFEYFSETQRNKGNFPGRFSGRQFSNSRSEMNVSTLELGDSALYLCASSLVSGTRSYEQYFGPGTRLTVT.

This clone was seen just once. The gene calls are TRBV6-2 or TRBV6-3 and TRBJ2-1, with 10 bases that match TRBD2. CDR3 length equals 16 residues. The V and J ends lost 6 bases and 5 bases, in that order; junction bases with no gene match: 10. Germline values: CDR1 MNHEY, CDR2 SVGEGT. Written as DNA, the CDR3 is TGTGCCAGCAGCCCTCTAGCGGGAGCTCTCAACAATGAGCAGTTCTTC. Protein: CASSPLAGALNNEQFF.

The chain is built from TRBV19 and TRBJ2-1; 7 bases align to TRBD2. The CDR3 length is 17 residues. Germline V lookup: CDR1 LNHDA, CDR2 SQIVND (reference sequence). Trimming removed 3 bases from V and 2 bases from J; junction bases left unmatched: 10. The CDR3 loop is CASSIALGGGAYNEQFF. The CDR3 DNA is TGTGCCAGTAGTATCGCCCTTGGCGGGGGAGCCTACAATGAGCAGTTCTTC.

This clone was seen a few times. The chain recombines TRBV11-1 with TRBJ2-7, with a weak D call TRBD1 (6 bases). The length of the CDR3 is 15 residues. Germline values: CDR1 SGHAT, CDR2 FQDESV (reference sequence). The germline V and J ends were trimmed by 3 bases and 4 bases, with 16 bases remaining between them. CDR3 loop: CASSFNLQGSYEQYF. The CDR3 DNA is TGTGCCAGCAGCTTTAATTTACAGGGTTCGTACGAGCAGTACTTC. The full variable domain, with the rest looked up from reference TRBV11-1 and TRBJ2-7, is EAEVAQSPRYKITEKSQAVAFWCDPISGHATLYWYRQILGQGPELLVQFQDESVVDDSQLPKDRFSAERLKGVDSTLKIQPAELGDSAMYLCASSFNLQGSYEQYFGPGTRLTVT.

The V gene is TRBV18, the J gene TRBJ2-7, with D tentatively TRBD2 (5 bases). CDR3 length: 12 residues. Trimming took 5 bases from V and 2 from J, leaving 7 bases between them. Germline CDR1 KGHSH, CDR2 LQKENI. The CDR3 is CASSASTYEQYF. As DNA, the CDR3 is TGTGCCAGCTCAGCTAGCACCTACGAGCAGTACTTC.

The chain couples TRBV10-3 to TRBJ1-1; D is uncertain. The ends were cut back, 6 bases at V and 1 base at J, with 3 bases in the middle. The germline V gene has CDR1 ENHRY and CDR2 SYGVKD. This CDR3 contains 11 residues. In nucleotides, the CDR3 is TGTGCCATCAGCCAGAACACTGAAGCTTTCTTT. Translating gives CAISQNTEAFF.

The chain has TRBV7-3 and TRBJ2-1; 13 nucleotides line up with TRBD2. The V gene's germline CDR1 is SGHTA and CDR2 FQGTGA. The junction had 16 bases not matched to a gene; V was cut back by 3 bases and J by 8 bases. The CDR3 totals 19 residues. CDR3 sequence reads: CASSFPSRTSGRGFDEQFF. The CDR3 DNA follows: TGTGCCAGCAGCTTCCCTTCTCGGACTAGCGGGAGAGGGTTCGATGAGCAGTTCTTC. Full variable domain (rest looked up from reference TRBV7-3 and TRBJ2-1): GAGVSQTPSNKVTEKGKYVELRCDPISGHTALYWYRQSLGQGPEFLIYFQGTGAADDSGLPNDRFFAVRPEGSVSTLKIQRTERGDSAVYLCASSFPSRTSGRGFDEQFFGPGTRLTVL.

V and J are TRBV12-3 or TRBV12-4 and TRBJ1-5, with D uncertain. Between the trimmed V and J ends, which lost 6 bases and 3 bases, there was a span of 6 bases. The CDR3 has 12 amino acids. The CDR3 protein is CASSRDNQPQHF. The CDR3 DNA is TGTGCCAGCAGCCGGGACAATCAGCCCCAGCATTTT.